The 13 T cell receptor beta chains presented below share a single source sample, sequenced in a study of identifying expanded T cells in peripheral blood. Clones were read by immunoSEQ multiplex PCR, and TCRdb kept only the in-frame ones, dropping some. Of 80,000 to 90,000 clones listed, 75% to 90% are singletons. The sequencing input was blood. Receptors originate from a person aged 18 to 75 in good health.

This chain uses TRBV7-9 with TRBJ2-1; D is ambiguous. The germline V gene has CDR1 SEHNR and CDR2 FQNEAQ (reference sequence). The V end was cut by 1 base, the J end by 0 bases, with 10 bases between. The CDR3 sequence is 16 residues long. The CDR3 region has the DNA TGTGCCAGCAGCTTAGGGGTCATGAGCTCCTACAATGAGCAGTTCTTC. This encodes CASSLGVMSSYNEQFF.

For this clone: Other DNA variants within this sample encode the same CDR3. The CDR3 sequence is CASSPGQGTYNEQFF. The CDR3, as DNA: TGCGCCAGCAGCCCGGGACAGGGTACATACAATGAGCAGTTCTTC. This sequence joins TRBV5-1 and TRBJ2-1; 9 nucleotides match TRBD1. Germline V lookup: CDR1 SGHRS, CDR2 YFSETQ. V lost 4 bases, J lost 4 bases, and 6 bases stayed unmatched. The CDR3 sequence is 15 residues long.

The chain uses TRBV18 and TRBJ2-1, with D unresolved. V shed 3 bases and J shed 0 bases, with 9 bases lying between them. The CDR3 loop spans 15 amino acids. Germline-derived CDR1 and CDR2 are KGHSH and LQKENI. The CDR3 reads CASSPIDSSYNEQFF. The CDR3 coding sequence is TGTGCCAGCTCACCGATAGATAGCTCCTACAATGAGCAGTTCTTC.

The CDR3 protein is CASSGIGTTLETQYF. Here the CDR3 DNA reads TGTGCCAGCAGCGGCATCGGGACTACGTTAGAGACCCAGTACTTC. V gene TRBV6-5 combines with J gene TRBJ2-5; 7 bases match TRBD2. Germline-derived CDR1 and CDR2 are MNHEY and SVGAGI. The CDR3 spans 15 residues. The ends lost 6 bases at V and 4 bases at J; junction bases unmatched: 11.

The chain is built from TRBV10-3 and TRBJ2-2, with 9 nucleotides matching TRBD2. The CDR3 loop spans 16 amino acids. The V gene end was trimmed by 10 bases and the J gene end by 7 bases; junction bases not matched to a gene: 16. The germline V gene has CDR1 ENHRY and CDR2 SYGVKD. The CDR3 is CATIAALAGPGGELFF. The DNA for the CDR3 is TGTGCCACCATCGCCGCCCTAGCGGGACCGGGCGGGGAGCTGTTTTTT.

The chain uses TRBV6-5 and TRBJ1-6, with D uncertain. The V end lost 7 bases, the J end lost 0 bases, and 10 bases lay between the germline ends. CDR1 MNHEY and CDR2 SVGAGI come from the germline V gene. The CDR3 consists of 15 residues. The chain's CDR3 is CASTSQGSYNSPLHF. In DNA form, the CDR3 reads TGTGCCAGCACCAGCCAAGGCTCCTATAATTCACCCCTCCACTTT.

The chain joins TRBV28 to TRBJ1-4; D is possibly TRBD1 (6 bases). Per the germline V gene, CDR1 is MDHEN and CDR2 is SYDVKM. The CDR3 contains 12 residues. The V and J ends lost 4 bases and 14 bases respectively, with 14 bases between them. The CDR3 coding sequence is TGTGCCAGCAGTTACGTGGACAGCTCCCTGTTTTTT. Protein product: CASSYVDSSLFF.

The chain couples TRBV13 to TRBJ2-1; D ambiguous. V was pared by 6 bases and J by 10 bases, with 10 bases between. The germline gives CDR1 PRHDT, CDR2 FYEKMQ (reference sequence). There are 11 residues in the CDR3. The CDR3 sequence is CASRAIDEQFF. The CDR3 bases are TGTGCCAGCAGGGCGATCGACGAGCAGTTCTTC.

The V call is TRBV18, the J call TRBJ2-7; TRBD2 aligns across 11 bases. Per germline, CDR1 KGHSH and CDR2 LQKENI. The CDR3 totals 15 residues. J lost 5 bases, V lost 3 bases, and 6 bases had no gene match. The CDR3 sequence: CASSPIAGGSDEQYF. The CDR3 region has the DNA TGTGCCAGCTCACCCATAGCGGGAGGGTCCGACGAGCAGTACTTC.

The rearrangement joins TRBV6-1 to TRBJ2-3; D remains unclear. Trimming removed 1 base from V and 2 bases from J, with 10 bases in between. Germline V gene sequence: CDR1 MNHNS, CDR2 SASEGT. CDR3 size: 15 residues. The CDR3 nucleotides read TGTGCCAGCAGTGAAGGGCAGCTTTACACAGATACGCAGTATTTT. Its translation: CASSEGQLYTDTQYF.

This clone was counted once. J is TRBJ2-7 and V is TRBV28, with TRBD2 identical over 7 bases. Germline values: CDR1 MDHEN, CDR2 SYDVKM. This CDR3 spans 14 amino acids. The junction had 7 bases not matched to a gene; V was cut back by 6 bases and J by 2 bases. The CDR3 reads CASSQAGRAYEQYF. Here the CDR3 DNA reads TGTGCCAGCAGCCAAGCGGGGAGGGCCTACGAGCAGTACTTC.

The CDR3 protein is CASSRGRDSYTEAFF. The DNA for the CDR3 is TGCGCCAGCAGCCGAGGGCGGGACAGCTACACTGAAGCTTTCTTT. The chain links TRBV5-1 to TRBJ1-1; 7 bases are a match to TRBD1. V dropped 4 bases and J dropped 3; count of bases not matched to a gene: 9. Germline V gene sequence: CDR1 SGHRS, CDR2 YFSETQ. The CDR3 spans 15 residues. The full variable domain, completed using reference TRBV5-1 and TRBJ1-1, is KAGVTQTPRYLIKTRGQQVTLSCSPISGHRSVSWYQQTPGQGLQFLFEYFSETQRNKGNFPGRFSGRQFSNSRSEMNVSTLELGDSALYLCASSRGRDSYTEAFFGQGTRLTVV.

V and J are TRBV29-1 and TRBJ2-2; the D call may be TRBD1 or TRBD2 (5 bases each). The CDR3 consists of 15 residues. The germline V gene encodes CDR1 SQVTM and CDR2 ANQGSEA. V lost 7 bases, J lost 2 bases, and 17 bases lay in between. CDR3: CSAKTGTENTGELFF. For the CDR3, the DNA is TGCAGCGCCAAAACCGGGACGGAAAACACCGGGGAGCTGTTTTTT.